This T cell receptor beta chain was observed in a study of T cell clonality in common variable immunodeficiency. Whole-study findings and limits: Fewer deletions and N-nucleotide insertions were reportedly seen in common variable immunodeficiency TCR beta sequences.

Sequencing used immunoSEQ multiplex PCR; TCRdb keeps in-frame clones, though not all of them. This sample carries some 44,000 clones, none of them present only once. Germline V gene lookup returns CDR1 SEHNR and CDR2 FQNEAQ (reference sequence). V was shortened by 2 bases and J by 1 base, with 6 bases between the two germline ends. This CDR3 contains 13 residues. This clone occurred many times. Its specificity is unknown. The CDR3 goes on 3 residues after the read ends, and that part is filled in from the germline J gene. Sequencing was carried out using peripheral blood mononuclear cells. The chain employs TRBV7-9 and TRBJ2-7; no reliable D call. This TCR was recovered from a person aged 18 to 70 in good health. CDR3 amino acids: CASSLSSSYEQYF. CDR3 bases read: TGTGCCAGCAGCTTATCCAGTTCCTACGAG.